The clone carrying this TCR beta chain was counted only a few times. The data derive from a study of identical twins. Germline V CDR1 and CDR2: KGHDR, SFDVKD. This CDR3 region has 13 residues. V gave up 3 bases and J gave up 3 bases, with 5 bases separating them. TCRdb reanalysed the 5' RACE reads using MiXCR and keeps one entry per CDR3 protein. The sample holds about 520,000 distinct CDR3 sequences; 22% are singletons and the top ten take about 0.93%. The same data also went into a second study, on T cells expressing NK-cell markers. From that report: The authors sequenced eight donors, of whom seven were HCMV-seropositive and one was seronegative.

The chain combines TRBV24-1 with TRBJ2-1; D is undetermined. Sequencing input: CD4+ T cells sorted from blood. The receptor's source is a woman aged 18-30 years in good health. The CDR3 bases are TGTGCCACCAGTGATCCAAGCTACAATGAGCAGTTCTTC. Translation gives CATSDPSYNEQFF.